This T cell receptor (beta chain) was found in a study of tumor-infiltrating lymphocytes in primary liver carcinoma. The investigators made TCR beta cDNA from around 540 ng total RNA, using a constant-region primer. Slightly modified ARM-PCR served as the procedure for the TCR beta libraries. These libraries came from three rounds of nested multiplex PCR. Each CDR3 protein gets one entry after TCRdb re-called the multiplex PCR reads with MiXCR. The sample consists of roughly 120,000 distinct CDR3 sequences, 50% to 70% of them appearing once. From unsorted bulk tissue weighing about 20-32 mg, DNA and RNA were co-extracted. Surgical resection was used to treat these primary liver carcinoma patients. The TCR was taken from a woman in her sixties with primary liver carcinoma and hepatitis B virus infection. The material sequenced was liver tumor tissue from sampling region 1. Indicated subset: tumor region T1, superior pole.

The CDR3 DNA reads as TGTGCCAGCAGCTCAAAAAACAGGTGTGGGAACACTGAAGCTTTCTTT. Residues: CASSSKNRCGNTEAFF. The J gene is TRBJ1-1, the V gene TRBV12-3 or TRBV12-4, with D possibly matching TRBD1 (5 bases). The ends were cut back, 6 bases at V and 1 base at J, with 18 bases in the middle. The CDR3 loop spans 16 amino acids.